The T cell receptor beta chain described here comes from a study of radiotherapy plus CTLA-4 blockade in lung cancer. Method: immunoSEQ multiplex PCR; TCRdb's copy keeps in-frame clones and lacks some. The sample has about 38,000 clones, around 79% seen once. The TCR originated in a human donor with non-small cell lung cancer who had stable disease on radiotherapy plus ipilimumab. Sequences were derived from peripheral blood, sampled from a patient treated with radiotherapy plus ipilimumab.

CDR3 sequence (DNA): TGTGCCAGCAGTGCTCCGAGGGTCGGCTATGGCTACACCTTC. This translates into CASSAPRVGYGYTF. The chain recombines TRBV6-1 with TRBJ1-2; D not resolved. Germline lookup yields CDR1 MNHNS and CDR2 SASEGT. Trimming removed 4 bases at V and 4 bases at J, with 13 bases between. This CDR3 is 14 amino acids long.